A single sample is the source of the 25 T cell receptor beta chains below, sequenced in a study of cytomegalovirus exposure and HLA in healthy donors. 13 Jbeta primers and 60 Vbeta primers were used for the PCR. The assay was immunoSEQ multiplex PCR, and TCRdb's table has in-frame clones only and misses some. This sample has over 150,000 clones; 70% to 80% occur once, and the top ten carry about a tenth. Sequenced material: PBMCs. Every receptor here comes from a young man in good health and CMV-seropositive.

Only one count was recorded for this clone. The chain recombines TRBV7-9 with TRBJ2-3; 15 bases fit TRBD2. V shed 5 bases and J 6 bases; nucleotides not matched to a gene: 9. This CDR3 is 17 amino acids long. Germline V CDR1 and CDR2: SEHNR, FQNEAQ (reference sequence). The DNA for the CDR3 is TGTGCCAGCAGCCCCCCGGGACTAGCGGGAGGACCCGATACGCAGTATTTT. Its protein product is CASSPPGLAGGPDTQYF.

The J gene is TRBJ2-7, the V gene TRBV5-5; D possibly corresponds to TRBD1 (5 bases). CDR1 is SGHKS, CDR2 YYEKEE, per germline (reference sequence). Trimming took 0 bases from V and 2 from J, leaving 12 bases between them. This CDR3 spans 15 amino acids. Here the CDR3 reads CASSLGGVETYEQYF. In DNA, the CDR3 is TGTGCCAGCAGCTTGGGGGGCGTAGAAACCTACGAGCAGTACTTC.

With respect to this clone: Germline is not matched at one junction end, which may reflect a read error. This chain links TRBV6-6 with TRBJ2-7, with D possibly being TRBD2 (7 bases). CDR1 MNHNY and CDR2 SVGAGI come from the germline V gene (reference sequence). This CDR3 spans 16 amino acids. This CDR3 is CASSHGGAALSCEQYF. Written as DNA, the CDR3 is TGTGCCAGCAGCCATGGGGGGGCCGCCCTCTCCTGCGAGCAGTACTTC.

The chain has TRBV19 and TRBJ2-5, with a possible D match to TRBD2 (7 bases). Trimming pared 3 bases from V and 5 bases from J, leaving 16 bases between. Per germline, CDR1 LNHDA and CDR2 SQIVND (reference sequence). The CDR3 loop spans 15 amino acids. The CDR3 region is CASSMGGGAWETQYF. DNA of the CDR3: TGTGCCAGTAGTATGGGGGGGGGCGCGTGGGAGACCCAGTACTTC.

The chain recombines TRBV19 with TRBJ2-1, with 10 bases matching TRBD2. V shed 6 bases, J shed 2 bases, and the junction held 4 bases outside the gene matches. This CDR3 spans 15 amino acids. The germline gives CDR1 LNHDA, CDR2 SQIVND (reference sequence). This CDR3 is CASSRSGRAYNEQFF. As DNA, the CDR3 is TGTGCCAGTAGCCGAAGCGGGAGGGCCTACAATGAGCAGTTCTTC.

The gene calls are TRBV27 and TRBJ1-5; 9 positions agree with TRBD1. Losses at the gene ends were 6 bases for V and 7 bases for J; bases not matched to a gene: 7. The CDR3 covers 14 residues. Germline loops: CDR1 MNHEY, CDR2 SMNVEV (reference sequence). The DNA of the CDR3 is TGTGCCAGCAGGGACAGGGGAATAGGGCAGCCCCAGCATTTT. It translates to CASRDRGIGQPQHF.

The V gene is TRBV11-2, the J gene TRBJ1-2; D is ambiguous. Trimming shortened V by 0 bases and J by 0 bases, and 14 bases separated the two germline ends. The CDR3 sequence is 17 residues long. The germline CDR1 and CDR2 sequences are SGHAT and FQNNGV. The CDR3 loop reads CASSLDLGAVANYGYTF. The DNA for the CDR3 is TGTGCCAGCAGCTTAGATCTGGGAGCAGTTGCTAACTATGGCTACACCTTC.

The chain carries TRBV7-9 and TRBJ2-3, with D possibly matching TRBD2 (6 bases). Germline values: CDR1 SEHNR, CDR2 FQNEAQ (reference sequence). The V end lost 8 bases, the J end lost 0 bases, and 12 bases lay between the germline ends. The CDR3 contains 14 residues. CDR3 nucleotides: TGTGCCAGCTTACGGGAGACTAGCACAGATACGCAGTATTTT. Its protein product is CASLRETSTDTQYF.

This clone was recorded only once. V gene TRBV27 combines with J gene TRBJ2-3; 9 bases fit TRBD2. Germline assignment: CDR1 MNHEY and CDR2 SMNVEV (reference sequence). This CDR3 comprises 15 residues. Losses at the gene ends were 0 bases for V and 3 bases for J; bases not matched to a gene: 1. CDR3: CASSLSSGRTDTQYF. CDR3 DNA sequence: TGTGCCAGCAGTTTATCTAGCGGGAGAACAGATACGCAGTATTTT.

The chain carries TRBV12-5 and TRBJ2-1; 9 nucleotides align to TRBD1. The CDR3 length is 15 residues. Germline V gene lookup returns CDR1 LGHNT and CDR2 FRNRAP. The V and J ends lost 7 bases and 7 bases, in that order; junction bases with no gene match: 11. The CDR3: CASVSTGGIRNEQFF. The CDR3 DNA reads TGTGCTAGTGTCTCGACAGGGGGTATAAGGAATGAGCAGTTCTTC.

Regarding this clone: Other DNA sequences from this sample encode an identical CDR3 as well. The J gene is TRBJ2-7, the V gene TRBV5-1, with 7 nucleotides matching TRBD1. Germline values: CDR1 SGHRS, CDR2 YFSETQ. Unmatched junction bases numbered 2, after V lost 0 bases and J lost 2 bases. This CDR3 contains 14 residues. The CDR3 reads CASSLDRGPYEQYF. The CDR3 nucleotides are TGCGCCAGCAGCTTGGACAGGGGTCCCTACGAGCAGTACTTC.

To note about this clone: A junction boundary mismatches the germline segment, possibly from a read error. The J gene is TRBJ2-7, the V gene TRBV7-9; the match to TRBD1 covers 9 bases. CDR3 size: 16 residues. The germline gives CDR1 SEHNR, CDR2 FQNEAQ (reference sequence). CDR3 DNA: TGTTCCAGCAGCCCGGCCGGGACAGGGAACCCCTACGAGCAGTACTTC. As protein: CSSSPAGTGNPYEQYF.

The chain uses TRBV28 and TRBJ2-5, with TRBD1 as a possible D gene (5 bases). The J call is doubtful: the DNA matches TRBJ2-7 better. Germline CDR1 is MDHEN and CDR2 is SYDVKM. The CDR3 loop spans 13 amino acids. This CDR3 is CASSPGSAYEQYF. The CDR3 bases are TGTGCCAGCAGTCCAGGGTCCGCCTACGAGCAGTACTTC.

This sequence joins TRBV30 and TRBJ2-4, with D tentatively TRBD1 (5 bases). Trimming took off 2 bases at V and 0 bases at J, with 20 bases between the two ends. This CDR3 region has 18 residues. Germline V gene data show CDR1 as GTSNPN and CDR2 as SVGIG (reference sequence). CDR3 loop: CAWSPGQGRSLAKNIQYF. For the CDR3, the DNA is TGTGCCTGGAGTCCGGGTCAGGGTAGGTCTCTAGCCAAAAACATTCAGTACTTC. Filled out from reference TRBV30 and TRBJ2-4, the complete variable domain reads SQTIHQWPATLVQPVGSPLSLECTVEGTSNPNLYWYRQAAGRGLQLLFYSVGIGQISSEVPQNLSASRPQDRQFILSSKKLLLSDSGFYLCAWSPGQGRSLAKNIQYFGAGTRLSVL.

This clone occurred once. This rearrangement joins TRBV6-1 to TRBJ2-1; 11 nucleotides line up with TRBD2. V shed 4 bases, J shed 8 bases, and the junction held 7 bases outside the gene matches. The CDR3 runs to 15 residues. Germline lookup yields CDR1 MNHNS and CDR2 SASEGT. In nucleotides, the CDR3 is TGTGCCAGCAGTGGTCTAGCGGGAGGATGGGATGAGCAGTTCTTC. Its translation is CASSGLAGGWDEQFF.

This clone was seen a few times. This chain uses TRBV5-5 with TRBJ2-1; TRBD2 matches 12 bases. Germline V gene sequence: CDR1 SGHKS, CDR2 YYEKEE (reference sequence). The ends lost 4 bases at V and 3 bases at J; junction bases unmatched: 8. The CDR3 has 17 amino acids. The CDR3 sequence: CASSLRLAGASYNEQFF. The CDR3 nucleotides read TGTGCCAGCAGCCTGCGACTAGCGGGAGCTAGCTACAATGAGCAGTTCTTC.

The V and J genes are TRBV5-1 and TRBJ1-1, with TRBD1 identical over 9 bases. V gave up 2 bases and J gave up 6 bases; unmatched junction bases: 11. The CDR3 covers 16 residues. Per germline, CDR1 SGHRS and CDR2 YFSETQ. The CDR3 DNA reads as TGCGCCAGCAGCTTCTATTATACAGGGGGCAATCCTGAAGCTTTCTTT. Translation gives CASSFYYTGGNPEAFF.

CDR3 loop: CAINPRDRADYGYTF. CDR3 sequence (DNA): TGTGCCATCAACCCCCGGGACAGGGCTGACTATGGCTACACCTTC. The V gene is TRBV10-3, the J gene TRBJ1-2; 9 bases agree with TRBD1. J lost 3 bases, V lost 7 bases, and 9 bases had no gene match. The CDR3 consists of 15 residues. CDR1 ENHRY and CDR2 SYGVKD come from the germline V gene.

The CDR3 here is CASSQPREGQGTDTQYF. In nucleotides, the CDR3 is TGTGCCAGCAGCCAGCCCCGGGAGGGACAGGGGACAGATACGCAGTATTTT. The rearrangement links TRBV4-2 to TRBJ2-3; 10 bases are shared with TRBD1. The germline V gene has CDR1 LGHNA and CDR2 YNFKEQ. V dropped 3 bases and J dropped 3; count of bases not matched to a gene: 9. The CDR3 loop spans 17 amino acids.

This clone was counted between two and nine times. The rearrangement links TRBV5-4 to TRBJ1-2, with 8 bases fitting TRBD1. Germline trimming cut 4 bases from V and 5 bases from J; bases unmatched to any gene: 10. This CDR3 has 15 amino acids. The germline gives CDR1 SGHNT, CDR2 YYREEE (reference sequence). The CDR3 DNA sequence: TGTGCCAGCAGCGGAGGACAGGGCAGCCAGTATGGCTACACCTTC. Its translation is CASSGGQGSQYGYTF. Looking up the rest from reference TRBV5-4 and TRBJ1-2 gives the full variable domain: ETGVTQSPTHLIKTRGQQVTLRCSSQSGHNTVSWYQQALGQGPQFIFQYYREEENGRGNFPPRFSGLQFPNYSSELNVNALELDDSALYLCASSGGQGSQYGYTFGSGTRLTVV.

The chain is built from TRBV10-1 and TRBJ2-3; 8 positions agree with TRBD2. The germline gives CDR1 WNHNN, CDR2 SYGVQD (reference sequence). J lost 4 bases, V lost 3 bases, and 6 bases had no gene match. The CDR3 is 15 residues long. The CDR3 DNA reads TGCGCCAGCAGTGATCAGCGGGAGCTACCAGATACGCAGTATTTT. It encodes CASSDQRELPDTQYF.

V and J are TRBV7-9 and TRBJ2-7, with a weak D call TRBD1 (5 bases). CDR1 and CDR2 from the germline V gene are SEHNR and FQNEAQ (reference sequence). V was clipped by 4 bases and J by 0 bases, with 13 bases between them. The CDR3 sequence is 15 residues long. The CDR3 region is CASSSQGFRSYEQYF. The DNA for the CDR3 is TGTGCCAGCAGCTCCCAGGGATTCCGCTCCTACGAGCAGTACTTC.

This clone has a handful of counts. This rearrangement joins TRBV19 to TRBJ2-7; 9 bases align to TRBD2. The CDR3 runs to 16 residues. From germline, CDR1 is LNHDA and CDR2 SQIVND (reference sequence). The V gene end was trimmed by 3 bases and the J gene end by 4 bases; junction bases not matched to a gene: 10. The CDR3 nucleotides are TGTGCCAGTAGTATTAATAGCGGGAGAGGGGGATACGAGCAGTACTTC. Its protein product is CASSINSGRGGYEQYF. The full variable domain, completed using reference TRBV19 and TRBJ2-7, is DGGITQSPKYLFRKEGQNVTLSCEQNLNHDAMYWYRQDPGQGLRLIYYSQIVNDFQKGDIAEGYSVSREKKESFPLTVTSAQKNPTAFYLCASSINSGRGGYEQYFGPGTRLTVT.

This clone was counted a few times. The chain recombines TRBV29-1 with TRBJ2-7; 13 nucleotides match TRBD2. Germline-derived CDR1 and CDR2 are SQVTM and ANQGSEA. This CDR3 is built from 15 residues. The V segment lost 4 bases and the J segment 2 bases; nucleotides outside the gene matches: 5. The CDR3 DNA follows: TGCAGCGTTGTAACTAGCGGGAGGGGGCCCTACGAGCAGTACTTC. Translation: CSVVTSGRGPYEQYF.

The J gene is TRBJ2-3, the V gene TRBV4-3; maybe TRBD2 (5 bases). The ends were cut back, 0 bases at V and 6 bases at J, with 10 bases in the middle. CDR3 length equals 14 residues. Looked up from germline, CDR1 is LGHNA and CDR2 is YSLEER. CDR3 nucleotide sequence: TGCGCCAGCAGCCAAGATTCGGGGTCGGATACGCAGTATTTT. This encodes CASSQDSGSDTQYF.